This is a list of T cell receptor beta chains from one sample in a study of T cell repertoires in cytomegalovirus infection. TCRdb recomputed calls from the reads with MiXCR, one row per CDR3 protein. The table includes a few hundred thousand distinct CDR3 sequences, around 13% detected once. The sample consisted of PBMCs. The receptors here all came from a human donor in good health (CMV status not recorded). Some clones in this sample may be carry-over from other donors' samples. Each CDR3 is given with its conserved first and last residue. Fields, in order: J gene, V gene, CDR3 protein.

TRBJ1-1	TRBV5-4	CASSLPGQPANTEAFF
TRBJ1-1	TRBV20-1	CSAPTLNTEAFF
TRBJ2-1	TRBV7-9	CASSQSSYNEQFF
TRBJ2-7	TRBV6-5	CASSYGESRAYEQYF
TRBJ2-3	TRBV2	CASSDLLRRGAPRTDTQYF
TRBJ1-1	TRBV14	CASSRGGRMRGSDTEAFF
TRBJ2-7	TRBV4-1	CASSQPQTYEQYF
TRBJ2-3	TRBV6-4	CASSDTSGGADTQYF
TRBJ1-1	TRBV10-1	CASSEWGTEAFF
TRBJ2-3	TRBV6-1	CASSTWVSTDTQYF
TRBJ2-1	TRBV19	CASSIGISGRSSYNEQFF
TRBJ2-3	TRBV6-2/TRBV6-3	CASSFSGASTDTQYF
TRBJ2-3	TRBV7-9	CASSLPTSGVLDTQYF
TRBJ1-4	TRBV6-1	CASSERTSPEKLFF
TRBJ2-4	TRBV20-1	CSVRPGQQNIQYF
TRBJ2-7	TRBV7-8	CASSLTGTSSSYEQYF
TRBJ1-6	TRBV19	CASADRANSPLHF
TRBJ2-1	TRBV7-9	CASSLGSGRSGEQFF